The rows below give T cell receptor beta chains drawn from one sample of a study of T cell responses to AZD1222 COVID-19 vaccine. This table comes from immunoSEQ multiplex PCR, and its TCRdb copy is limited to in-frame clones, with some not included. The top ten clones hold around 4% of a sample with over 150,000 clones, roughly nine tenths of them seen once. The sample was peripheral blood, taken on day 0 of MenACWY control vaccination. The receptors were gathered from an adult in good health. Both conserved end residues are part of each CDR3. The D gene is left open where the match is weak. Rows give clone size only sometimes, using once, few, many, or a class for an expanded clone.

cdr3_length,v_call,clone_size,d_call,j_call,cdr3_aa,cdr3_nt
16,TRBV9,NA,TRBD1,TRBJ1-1,CASSPRGALLGTEAFF,TGTGCCAGCAGCCCCAGGGGGGCCCTTTTGGGGACTGAAGCTTTCTTT
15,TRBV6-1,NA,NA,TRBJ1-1,CASSEPGLRDTEAFF,TGTGCCAGCAGTGAGCCGGGACTCAGGGACACTGAAGCTTTCTTT
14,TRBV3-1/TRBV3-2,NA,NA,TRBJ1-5,CASSQEGSNQPQHF,TGTGCCAGCAGCCAAGAAGGGAGCAATCAGCCCCAGCATTTT
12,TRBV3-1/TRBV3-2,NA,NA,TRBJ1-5,CASSQRGQPQHF,TGTGCCAGCAGCCAGAGGGGTCAGCCCCAGCATTTT
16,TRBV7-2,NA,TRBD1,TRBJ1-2,CASSPIGTGILSGYTF,TGTGCCAGCAGCCCTATAGGGACAGGGATACTATCTGGCTACACCTTC
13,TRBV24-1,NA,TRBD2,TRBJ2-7,CATSDLPSGEQYF,TGTGCCACCAGTGATTTGCCTAGCGGAGAGCAGTACTTC
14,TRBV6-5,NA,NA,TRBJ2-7,CASSYSRVYYEQYF,TGTGCCAGCAGTTACTCGCGGGTCTACTACGAGCAGTACTTC
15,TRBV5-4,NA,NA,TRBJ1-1,CASSLVSYVNTEAFF,TGTGCCAGCAGCTTGGTTAGTTATGTGAACACTGAAGCTTTCTTT
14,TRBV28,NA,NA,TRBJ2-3,CASKKGHNTDTQYF,TGTGCCAGCAAAAAAGGACACAACACAGATACGCAGTATTTT
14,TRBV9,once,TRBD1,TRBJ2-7,CASSPSRQGNEQYF,TGTGCCAGCAGCCCAAGTAGACAGGGGAACGAGCAGTACTTC
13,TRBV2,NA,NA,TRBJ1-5,CASRVGNDQPQHF,TGTGCCAGCCGGGTAGGGAACGATCAGCCCCAGCATTTT
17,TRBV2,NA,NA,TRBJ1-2,CASSETSGLRANYGYTF,TGTGCCAGCAGTGAAACCTCGGGGCTGAGGGCGAACTATGGCTACACCTTC
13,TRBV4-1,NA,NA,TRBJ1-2,CASSPGHFYGYTF,TGCGCCAGCAGCCCCGGACACTTTTACGGCTACACCTTC
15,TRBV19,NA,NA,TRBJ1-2,CASSIVVTGFYGYTF,TGTGCCAGTAGTATAGTCGTCACGGGTTTCTATGGCTACACCTTC
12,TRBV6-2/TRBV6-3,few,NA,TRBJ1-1,CASSTLRGEAFF,TGTGCCAGCAGTACCCTCAGAGGGGAAGCTTTCTTT
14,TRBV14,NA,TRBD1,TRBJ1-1,CASSPQTGTREAFF,TGTGCCAGCAGCCCCCAGACAGGGACCCGAGAAGCTTTCTTT
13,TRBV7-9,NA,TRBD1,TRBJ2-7,CASSLGTGYEQYF,TGTGCCAGCAGTTTAGGGACAGGCTACGAGCAGTACTTC
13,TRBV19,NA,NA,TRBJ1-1,CATSKGRDAEAFF,TGTGCCACCTCTAAGGGACGGGACGCTGAAGCTTTCTTT
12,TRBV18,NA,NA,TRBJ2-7,CASSRDGYEQYF,TGTGCCAGCTCACGAGATGGATACGAGCAGTACTTC
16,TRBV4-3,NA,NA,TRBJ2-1,CASSLLGGGAYNEQFF,TGCGCCAGCAGCCTCCTAGGGGGAGGGGCGTACAATGAGCAGTTCTTC
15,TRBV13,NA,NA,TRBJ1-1,CASSSQTAMNTEAFF,TGTGCCAGCAGCTCCCAGACAGCAATGAACACTGAAGCTTTCTTT
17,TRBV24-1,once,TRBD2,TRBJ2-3,CATSDSGLAGSTDTQYF,TGTGCCACCAGTGATTCCGGACTAGCGGGTAGCACAGATACGCAGTATTTT
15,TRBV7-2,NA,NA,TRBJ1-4,CASSPQGATNEKLFF,TGTGCCAGCAGCCCGCAGGGAGCCACTAATGAAAAACTGTTTTTT
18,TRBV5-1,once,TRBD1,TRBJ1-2,CASSPGVNFGQGASGYTF,TGCGCCAGCAGCCCCGGAGTTAACTTTGGACAGGGGGCGTCTGGCTACACCTTC
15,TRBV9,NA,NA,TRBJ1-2,CASSAPSVPCYGYTF,TGTGCCAGCAGCGCCCCCTCCGTACCGTGCTATGGCTACACCTTC
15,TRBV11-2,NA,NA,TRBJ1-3,CASSLDGRVGNTIYF,TGTGCCAGCAGCTTAGATGGCAGGGTTGGAAACACCATATATTTT
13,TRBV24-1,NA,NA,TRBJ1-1,CATSDTRGAEAFF,TGTGCCACCAGTGATACCCGGGGGGCCGAAGCTTTCTTT
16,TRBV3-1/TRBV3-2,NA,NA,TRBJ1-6,CASSQTGPGVSAPLHF,TGTGCCAGCAGCCAAACGGGGCCTGGGGTTAGTGCACCCCTCCACTTT
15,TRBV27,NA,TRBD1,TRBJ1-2,CASSWGDRGLGGYTF,TGTGCCAGCAGTTGGGGGGACAGGGGGCTGGGTGGCTACACCTTC
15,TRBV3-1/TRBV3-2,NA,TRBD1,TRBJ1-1,CASSRGTGMNTEAFF,TGTGCCAGCAGCCGAGGGACAGGAATGAACACTGAAGCTTTCTTT
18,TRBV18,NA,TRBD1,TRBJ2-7,CASSRWGQGTRTLYEQYF,TGTGCCAGCTCACGTTGGGGACAGGGGACCCGGACCCTCTACGAGCAGTACTTC
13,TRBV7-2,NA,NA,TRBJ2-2,CASSLVPPGELFF,TGTGCCAGCAGCTTAGTTCCTCCCGGGGAGCTGTTTTTT
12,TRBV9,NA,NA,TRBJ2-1,CASSVGAHEQFF,TGTGCCAGCAGCGTAGGAGCCCATGAGCAGTTCTTC
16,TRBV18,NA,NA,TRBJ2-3,CASSPGTPIEADTQYF,TGTGCCAGCTCACCCGGGACCCCTATTGAAGCCGATACGCAGTATTTT
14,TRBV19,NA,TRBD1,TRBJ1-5,CASSTTGGNQPQHF,TGTGCCAGTAGTACAACAGGGGGCAATCAGCCCCAGCATTTT
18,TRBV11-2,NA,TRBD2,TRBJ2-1,CASSLGWTSGRSYNEQFF,TGTGCCAGCAGCTTAGGATGGACTAGCGGGAGATCCTACAATGAGCAGTTCTTC
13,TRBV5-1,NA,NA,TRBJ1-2,CASSLAGGDGYTF,TGCGCCAGCAGCTTGGCCGGAGGGGATGGCTACACCTTC
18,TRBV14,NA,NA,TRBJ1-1,CASSQEPSRKSMNTEAFF,TGTGCCAGCAGCCAAGAACCCTCCCGGAAATCCATGAACACTGAAGCTTTCTTT
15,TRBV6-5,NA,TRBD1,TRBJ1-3,CASIRQGDGGNTIYF,TGTGCCAGCATTAGACAGGGAGACGGTGGAAACACCATATATTTT
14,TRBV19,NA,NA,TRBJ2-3,CASKFGLSTDTQYF,TGTGCCAGTAAGTTCGGACTAAGCACAGATACGCAGTATTTT
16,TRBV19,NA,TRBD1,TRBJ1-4,CASSILPTGANEKLFF,TGTGCCAGTAGTATATTGCCGACAGGGGCCAATGAAAAACTGTTTTTT
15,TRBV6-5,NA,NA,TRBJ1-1,CASSYSSHPNTEAFF,TGTGCCAGCAGTTACTCGAGTCACCCGAACACTGAAGCTTTCTTT
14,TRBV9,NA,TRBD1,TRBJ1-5,CASSRDSLNQPQHF,TGTGCCAGCAGCCGGGACAGCCTCAATCAGCCCCAGCATTTT
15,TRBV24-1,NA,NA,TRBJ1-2,CATSEGGRGGNGYTF,TGTGCCACCAGTGAGGGAGGCAGGGGAGGGAATGGCTACACCTTC
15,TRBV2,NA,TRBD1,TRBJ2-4,CASSPDRGRGGIQYF,TGTGCCAGCTCCCCGGACAGGGGCCGCGGGGGCATTCAGTACTTC
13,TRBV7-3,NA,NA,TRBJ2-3,CASSWDPTDTQYF,TGTGCCAGCAGCTGGGACCCAACAGATACGCAGTATTTT